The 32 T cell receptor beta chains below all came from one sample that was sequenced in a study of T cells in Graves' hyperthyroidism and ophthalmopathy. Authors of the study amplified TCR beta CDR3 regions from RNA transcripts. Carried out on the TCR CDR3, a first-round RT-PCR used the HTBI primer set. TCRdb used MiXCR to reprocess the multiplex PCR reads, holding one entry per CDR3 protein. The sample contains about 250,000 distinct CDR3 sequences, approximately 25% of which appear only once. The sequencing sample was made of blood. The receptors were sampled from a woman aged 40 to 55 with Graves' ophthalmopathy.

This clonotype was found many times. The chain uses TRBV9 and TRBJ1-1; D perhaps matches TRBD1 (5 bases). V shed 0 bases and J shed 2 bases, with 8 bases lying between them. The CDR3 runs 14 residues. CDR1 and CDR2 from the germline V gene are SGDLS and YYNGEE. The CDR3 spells CASSVEGTNTEAFF. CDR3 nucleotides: TGTGCCAGCAGCGTAGAAGGGACCAACACTGAAGCTTTCTTT.

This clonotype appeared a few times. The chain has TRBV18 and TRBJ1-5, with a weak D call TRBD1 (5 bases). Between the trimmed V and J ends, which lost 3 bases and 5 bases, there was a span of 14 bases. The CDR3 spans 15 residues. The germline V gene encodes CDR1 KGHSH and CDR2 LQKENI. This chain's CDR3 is CASSPGQGDHQPQHF. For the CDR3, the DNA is TGTGCCAGCTCACCCGGGCAGGGCGACCATCAGCCCCAGCATTTT.

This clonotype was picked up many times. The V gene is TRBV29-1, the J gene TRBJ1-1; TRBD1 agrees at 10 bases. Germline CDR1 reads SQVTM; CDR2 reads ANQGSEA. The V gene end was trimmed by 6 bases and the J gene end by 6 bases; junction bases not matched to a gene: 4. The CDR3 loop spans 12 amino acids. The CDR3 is CSVGQGVAEAFF. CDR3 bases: TGCAGCGTAGGACAGGGGGTAGCTGAAGCTTTCTTT.

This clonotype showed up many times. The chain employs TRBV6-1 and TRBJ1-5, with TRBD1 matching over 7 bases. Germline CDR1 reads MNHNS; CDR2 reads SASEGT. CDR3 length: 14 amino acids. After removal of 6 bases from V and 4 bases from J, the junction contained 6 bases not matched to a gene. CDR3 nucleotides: TGTGCCAGCAGGTCAGGACAGGTTAATCAGCCCCAGCATTTT. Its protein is CASRSGQVNQPQHF.

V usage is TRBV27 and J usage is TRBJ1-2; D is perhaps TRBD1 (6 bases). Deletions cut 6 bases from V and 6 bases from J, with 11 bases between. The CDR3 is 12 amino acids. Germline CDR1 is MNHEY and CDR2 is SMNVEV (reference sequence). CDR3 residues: CASRQGPNGYTF. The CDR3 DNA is TGTGCCAGCAGACAGGGTCCAAATGGCTACACCTTC.

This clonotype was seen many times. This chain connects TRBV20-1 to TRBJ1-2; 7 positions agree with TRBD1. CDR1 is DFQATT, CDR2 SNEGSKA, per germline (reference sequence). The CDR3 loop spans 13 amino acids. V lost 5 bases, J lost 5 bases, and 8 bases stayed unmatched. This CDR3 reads CSADHRGGYGYTF. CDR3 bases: TGCAGTGCTGATCACAGGGGCGGATATGGCTACACCTTC.

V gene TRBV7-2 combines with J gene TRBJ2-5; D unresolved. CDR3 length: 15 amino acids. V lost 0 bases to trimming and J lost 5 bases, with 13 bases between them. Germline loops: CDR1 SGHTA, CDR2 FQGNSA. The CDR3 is CASSLASGGLETQYF. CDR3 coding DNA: TGTGCCAGCAGCTTAGCCTCCGGTGGTTTGGAGACCCAGTACTTC.

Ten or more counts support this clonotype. The CDR3 DNA reads TGTGCCAGCAGCTCCCAGTCAGGCGGCACTGAAGCTTTCTTT. Translated, it gives CASSSQSGGTEAFF. The chain links TRBV7-2 to TRBJ1-1; D not certain. The CDR3 runs to 14 residues. Germline lookup yields CDR1 SGHTA and CDR2 FQGNSA. V lost 4 bases to trimming and J lost 4 bases, with 13 bases between them.

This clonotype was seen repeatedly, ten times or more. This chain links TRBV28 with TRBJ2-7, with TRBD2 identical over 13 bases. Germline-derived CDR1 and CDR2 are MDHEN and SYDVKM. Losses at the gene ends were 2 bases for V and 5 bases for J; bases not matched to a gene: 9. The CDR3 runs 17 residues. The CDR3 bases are TGTGCCAGCAGTTTAGCTCGAGGACTAGCGGGAGAGAACGAGCAGTACTTC. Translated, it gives CASSLARGLAGENEQYF.

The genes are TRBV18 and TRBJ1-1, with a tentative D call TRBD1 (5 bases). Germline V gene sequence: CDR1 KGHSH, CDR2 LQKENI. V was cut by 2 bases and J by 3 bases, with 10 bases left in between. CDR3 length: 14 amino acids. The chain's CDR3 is CASSPVSRDTEAFF. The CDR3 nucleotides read TGTGCCAGCTCACCAGTTTCCAGGGACACTGAAGCTTTCTTT.

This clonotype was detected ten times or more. The CDR3 DNA reads TGTGCCACCAGCGAACCAGGGAATTTCCAGAGGAGCAATCAGCCCCAGCATTTT. Its translation: CATSEPGNFQRSNQPQHF. The chain is built from TRBV15 and TRBJ1-5; a possible D gene is TRBD1 (5 bases). The CDR3 consists of 18 residues. Germline CDR1 and CDR2: LNHNV and YYDKDF (reference sequence). The V end was cut by 5 bases, the J end by 1 base, with 21 bases between.

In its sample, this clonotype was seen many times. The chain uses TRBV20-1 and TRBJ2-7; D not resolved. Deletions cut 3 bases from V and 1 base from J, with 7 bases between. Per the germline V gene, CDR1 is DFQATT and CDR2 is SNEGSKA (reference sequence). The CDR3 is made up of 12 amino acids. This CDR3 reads CSASAESYEQYF. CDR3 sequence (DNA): TGCAGTGCTAGTGCGGAATCCTACGAGCAGTACTTC.

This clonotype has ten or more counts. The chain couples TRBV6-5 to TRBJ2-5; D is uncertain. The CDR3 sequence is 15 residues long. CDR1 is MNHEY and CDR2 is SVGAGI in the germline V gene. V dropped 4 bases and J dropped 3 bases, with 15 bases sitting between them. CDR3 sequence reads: CASSSPVQQKETQYF. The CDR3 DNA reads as TGTGCCAGCAGTTCCCCCGTACAGCAAAAAGAGACCCAGTACTTC.

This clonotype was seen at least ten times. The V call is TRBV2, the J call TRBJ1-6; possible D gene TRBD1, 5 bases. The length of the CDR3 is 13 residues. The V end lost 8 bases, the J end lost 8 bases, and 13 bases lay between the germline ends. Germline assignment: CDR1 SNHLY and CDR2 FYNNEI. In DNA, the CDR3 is TGTGCCAGCGAGGGGAGGGAAGATTCACCCCTCCACTTT. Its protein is CASEGREDSPLHF.

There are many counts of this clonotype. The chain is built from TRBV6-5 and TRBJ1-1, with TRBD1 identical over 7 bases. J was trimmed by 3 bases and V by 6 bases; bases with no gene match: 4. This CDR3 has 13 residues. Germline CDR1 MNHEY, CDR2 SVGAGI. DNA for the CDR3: TGTGCCAGCAGATATGACAGGGACACTGAAGCTTTCTTT. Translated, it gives CASRYDRDTEAFF.

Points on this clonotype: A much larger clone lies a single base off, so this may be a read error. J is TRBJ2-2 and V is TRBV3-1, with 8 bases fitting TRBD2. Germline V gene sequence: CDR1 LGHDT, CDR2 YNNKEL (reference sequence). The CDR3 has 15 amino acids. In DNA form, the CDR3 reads TGTGTCAGCAGCGAGCGACTAGCGTGGGCCGGGGAGCTGTTTTTT. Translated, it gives CVSSERLAWAGELFF.

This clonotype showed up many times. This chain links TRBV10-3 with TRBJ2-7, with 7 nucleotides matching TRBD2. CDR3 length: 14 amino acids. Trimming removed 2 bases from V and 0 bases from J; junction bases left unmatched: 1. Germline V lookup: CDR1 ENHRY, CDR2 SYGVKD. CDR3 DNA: TGTGCCATCAGTGAGGGCGGGAGCTCCTACGAGCAGTACTTC. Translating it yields CAISEGGSSYEQYF.

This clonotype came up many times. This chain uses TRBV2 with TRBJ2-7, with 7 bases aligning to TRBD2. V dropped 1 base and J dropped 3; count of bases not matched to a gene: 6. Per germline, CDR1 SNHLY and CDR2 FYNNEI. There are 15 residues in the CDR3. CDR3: CASSEVGGDGYEQYF. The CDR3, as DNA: TGTGCCAGCAGTGAAGTGGGAGGGGATGGCTACGAGCAGTACTTC. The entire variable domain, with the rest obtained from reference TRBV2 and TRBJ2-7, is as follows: EPEVTQTPSHQVTQMGQEVILRCVPISNHLYFYWYRQILGQKVEFLVSFYNNEISEKSEIFDDQFSVERPDGSNFTLKIRSTKLEDSAMYFCASSEVGGDGYEQYFGPGTRLTVT.

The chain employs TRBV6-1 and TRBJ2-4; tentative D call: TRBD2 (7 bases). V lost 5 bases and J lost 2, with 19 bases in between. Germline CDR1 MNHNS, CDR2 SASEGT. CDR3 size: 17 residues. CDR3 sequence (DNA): TGTGCCAGCAGTAGGGGGGGACCCGGAGGCACCAAAAACATTCAGTACTTC. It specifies CASSRGGPGGTKNIQYF.

CDR3 in DNA: TGTGCCAGCAGCTTAGCCCGGGGTACGTACGAGCAGTACTTC. Translating it yields CASSLARGTYEQYF. J is TRBJ2-7 and V is TRBV28; D perhaps matches TRBD2 (5 bases). Germline V gene sequence: CDR1 MDHEN, CDR2 SYDVKM. V lost 6 bases to trimming and J lost 4 bases, with 16 bases between them. The CDR3 loop spans 14 amino acids. Full variable domain (missing parts from reference TRBV28 and TRBJ2-7): DVKVTQSSRYLVKRTGEKVFLECVQDMDHENMFWYRQDPGLGLRLIYFSYDVKMKEKGDIPEGYSVSREKKERFSLILESASTNQTSMYLCASSLARGTYEQYFGPGTRLTVT.

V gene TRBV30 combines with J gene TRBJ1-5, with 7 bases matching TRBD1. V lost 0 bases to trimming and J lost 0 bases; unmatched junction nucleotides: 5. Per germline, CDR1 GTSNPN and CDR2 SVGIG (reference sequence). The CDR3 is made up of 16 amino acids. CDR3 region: CAWSVGTALSNQPQHF. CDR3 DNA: TGTGCCTGGAGTGTGGGGACAGCTCTTAGCAATCAGCCCCAGCATTTT.

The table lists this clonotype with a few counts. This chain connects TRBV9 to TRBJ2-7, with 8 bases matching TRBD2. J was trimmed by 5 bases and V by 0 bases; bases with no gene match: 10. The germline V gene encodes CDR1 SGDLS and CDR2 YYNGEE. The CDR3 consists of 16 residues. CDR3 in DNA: TGTGCCAGCAGCGTAGGGGCCAGCGGGAGCGCCCACGAGCAGTACTTC. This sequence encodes CASSVGASGSAHEQYF.

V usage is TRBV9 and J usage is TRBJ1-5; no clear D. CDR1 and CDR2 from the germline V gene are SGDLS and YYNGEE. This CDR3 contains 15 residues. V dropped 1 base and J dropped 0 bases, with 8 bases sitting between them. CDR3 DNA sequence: TGTGCCAGCAGCGTATCAGGTTATAGCAATCAGCCCCAGCATTTT. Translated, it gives CASSVSGYSNQPQHF.

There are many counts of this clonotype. The CDR3 bases are TGTGCCAGCAGCTTAAACGGGAGCCCCACAGATACGCAGTATTTT. It yields the protein CASSLNGSPTDTQYF. This chain joins TRBV11-2 and TRBJ2-3; a weak D match, TRBD2 (6 bases). Germline V CDR1 and CDR2: SGHAT, FQNNGV. Trimming stripped 2 bases from V and 2 bases from J, with 11 bases between. CDR3 length equals 15 residues.

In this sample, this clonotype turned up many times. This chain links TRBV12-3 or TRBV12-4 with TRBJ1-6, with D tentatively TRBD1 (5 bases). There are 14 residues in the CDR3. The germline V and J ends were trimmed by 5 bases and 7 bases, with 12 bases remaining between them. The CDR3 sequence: CASSPSGANSPLHF. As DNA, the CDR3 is TGTGCCAGCAGTCCCTCTGGGGCGAATTCACCCCTCCACTTT.

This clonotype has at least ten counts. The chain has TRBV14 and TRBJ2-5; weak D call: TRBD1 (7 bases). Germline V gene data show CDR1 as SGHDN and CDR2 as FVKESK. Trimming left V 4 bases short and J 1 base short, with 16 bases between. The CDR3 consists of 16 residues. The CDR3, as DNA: TGTGCCAGCAGCCGACGACAGGGAGGATTCCAAGAGACCCAGTACTTC. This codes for CASSRRQGGFQETQYF.

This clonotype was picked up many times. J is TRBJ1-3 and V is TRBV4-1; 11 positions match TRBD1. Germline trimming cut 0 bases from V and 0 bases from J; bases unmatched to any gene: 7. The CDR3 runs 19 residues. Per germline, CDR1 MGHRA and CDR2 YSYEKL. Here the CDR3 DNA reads TGCGCCAGCAGCCAAGATAGGGGACAGGGGGTAAACTCTGGAAACACCATATATTTT. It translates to CASSQDRGQGVNSGNTIYF.

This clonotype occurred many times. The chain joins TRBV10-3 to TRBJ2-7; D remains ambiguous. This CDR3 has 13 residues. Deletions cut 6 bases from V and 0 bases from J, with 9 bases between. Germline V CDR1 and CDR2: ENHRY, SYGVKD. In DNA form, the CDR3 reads TGTGCCATCAGGATTTCGAGCTCCTACGAGCAGTACTTC. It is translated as CAIRISSSYEQYF.

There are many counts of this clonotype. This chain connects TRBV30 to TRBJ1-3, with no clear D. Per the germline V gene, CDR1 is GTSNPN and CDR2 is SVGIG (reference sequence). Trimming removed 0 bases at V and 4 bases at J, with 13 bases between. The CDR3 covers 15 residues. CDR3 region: CAWSVRRATGNTIYF. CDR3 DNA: TGTGCCTGGAGTGTACGTAGGGCAACGGGAAACACCATATATTTT.

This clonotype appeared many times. The CDR3 nucleotides read TGTGCCAGTAGTATGGCGGGAGGGCCAATCTACGAGCAGTACTTC. Its protein product is CASSMAGGPIYEQYF. This chain connects TRBV19 to TRBJ2-7; 9 bases are a match to TRBD2. Germline V CDR1 and CDR2: LNHDA, SQIVND (reference sequence). The CDR3 sequence is 15 residues long. V trimming: 3 bases; J trimming: 3 bases; junction bases outside the gene matches: 6.

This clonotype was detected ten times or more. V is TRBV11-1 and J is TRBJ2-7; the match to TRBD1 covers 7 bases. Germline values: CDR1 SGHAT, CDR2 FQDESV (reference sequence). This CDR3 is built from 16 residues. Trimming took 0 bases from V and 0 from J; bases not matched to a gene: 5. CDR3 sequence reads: CASSLADGTASYEQYF. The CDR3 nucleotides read TGTGCCAGCAGCTTAGCGGACGGGACAGCCTCCTACGAGCAGTACTTC. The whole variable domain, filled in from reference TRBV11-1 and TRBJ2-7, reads EAEVAQSPRYKITEKSQAVAFWCDPISGHATLYWYRQILGQGPELLVQFQDESVVDDSQLPKDRFSAERLKGVDSTLKIQPAELGDSAMYLCASSLADGTASYEQYFGPGTRLTVT.

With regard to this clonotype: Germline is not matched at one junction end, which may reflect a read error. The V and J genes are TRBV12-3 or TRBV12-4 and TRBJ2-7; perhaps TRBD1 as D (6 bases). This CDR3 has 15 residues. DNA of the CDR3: TGTGCCAGCAGGGGGGCCGCGACAGGACCCTACGAGCAGTCCTTC. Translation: CASRGAATGPYEQSF.